These 6 T cell receptor beta chains were all obtained from the same sample, sequenced in a study of cytomegalovirus exposure and HLA in healthy donors (dated by TCRdb to about 2017). The method behind the library was the immunoSEQ multiplex PCR assay. For the multiplex PCR, a mixture combining 60 forward primers for TCR Vbeta segments and 13 reverse primers for TCR Jbeta segments was used. TCRdb holds this immuneACCESS table with in-frame rearrangements only. Some clones are missing; in checked studies, unresolved V genes explain under half, and the rest has no known cause. Recorded for this sample are 200,000 to 250,000 clones; over 65% of them occurred a single time. The ten most abundant clones make up roughly a sixth of the sample. The sequenced sample was PBMCs. These receptors all come from a man aged 35 to 55 in good health and CMV-seronegative.

This clone has just a few counts. The rearrangement links TRBV4-1 to TRBJ2-7, with 8 bases lining up with TRBD2. The V and J ends lost 2 bases and 3 bases, in that order; junction bases with no gene match: 9. Germline CDR1 reads MGHRA; CDR2 reads YSYEKL. The CDR3 has 16 amino acids. CDR3 loop: CASSQRSGKGIYEQYF. The CDR3 DNA is TGCGCCAGCAGCCAACGTAGCGGGAAGGGGATCTACGAGCAGTACTTC.

The V gene is TRBV28, the J gene TRBJ2-5; the D is unclear. The CDR3 totals 17 residues. CDR1 MDHEN and CDR2 SYDVKM come from the germline V gene. V lost 4 bases and J 0 bases, leaving 18 bases between the germline ends. CDR3 in DNA: TGTGCCAGCAGTTCCCCCAGAGAGGCGGTGTACCAAGAGACCCAGTACTTC. It is translated as CASSSPREAVYQETQYF. Based on the CDR3 plus reference TRBV28 and TRBJ2-5, the full variable domain is DVKVTQSSRYLVKRTGEKVFLECVQDMDHENMFWYRQDPGLGLRLIYFSYDVKMKEKGDIPEGYSVSREKKERFSLILESASTNQTSMYLCASSSPREAVYQETQYFGPGTRLLVL.

The chain carries TRBV18 and TRBJ2-7, with TRBD1 as a possible D gene (6 bases). CDR3 length: 12 amino acids. V shed 3 bases and J shed 7 bases, with 10 bases lying between them. Germline values: CDR1 KGHSH, CDR2 LQKENI. The CDR3 region has the DNA TGTGCCAGCTCACCTCACAGGGAAGAGCAGTACTTC. Protein: CASSPHREEQYF.

The V call is TRBV5-1, the J call TRBJ2-3, with 10 bases that match TRBD2. The germline V gene has CDR1 SGHRS and CDR2 YFSETQ. After removal of 0 bases from V and 0 bases from J, the junction contained 1 base not matched to a gene. CDR3 size: 16 residues. CDR3 residues: CASSLERGGSTDTQYF. In DNA, the CDR3 is TGCGCCAGCAGCTTGGAGCGGGGGGGCAGCACAGATACGCAGTATTTT.

V is TRBV27 and J is TRBJ2-7; D is perhaps TRBD2 (7 bases). Germline values: CDR1 MNHEY, CDR2 SMNVEV (reference sequence). The ends were cut back, 2 bases at V and 6 bases at J, with 11 bases in the middle. The CDR3 totals 13 residues. Here the CDR3 DNA reads TGTGCCAGCAGTTTAGCGGGGGCCGGCGAGCAGTACTTC. Its translation: CASSLAGAGEQYF.

This chain links TRBV7-9 with TRBJ2-3, with 9 bases lining up with TRBD2. J was trimmed by 4 bases and V by 5 bases; bases with no gene match: 13. The germline V gene encodes CDR1 SEHNR and CDR2 FQNEAQ (reference sequence). The CDR3 has 17 amino acids. CDR3 nucleotides: TGTGCCAGCAGCCCCAGGTCGCGGGGGGGTGCGGCAGATACGCAGTATTTT. Amino acid sequence: CASSPRSRGGAADTQYF. The whole variable domain, filled in from reference TRBV7-9 and TRBJ2-3, reads DTGVSQNPRHKITKRGQNVTFRCDPISEHNRLYWYRQTLGQGPEFLTYFQNEAQLEKSRLLSDRFSAERPKGSFSTLEIQRTEQGDSAMYLCASSPRSRGGAADTQYFGPGTRLTVL.